Following are 20 T cell receptor beta chains from one sample sequenced in a study of T cell changes during pregnancy in multiple sclerosis. Generated by immunoSEQ multiplex PCR, the TCRdb table keeps only in-frame clones and is missing some. The sample has under 150,000 clones, roughly 97% seen once; the top ten hold 0.44%. Sample: peripheral blood, taken after pregnancy. The receptors originated from a female donor with multiple sclerosis, enrolled in a pregnancy study.

CDR3 bases: TGTGCCAGCAGTCTCCCGACTAGCGGGAGGGCCAGGGAGCAGTACTTC. Residues: CASSLPTSGRAREQYF. V usage is TRBV28 and J usage is TRBJ2-7, with 14 bases lining up with TRBD2. CDR1 is MDHEN, CDR2 SYDVKM, per germline. The CDR3 is 16 amino acids. After removal of 5 bases from V and 7 bases from J, the junction contained 10 bases not matched to a gene.

V gene TRBV2 combines with J gene TRBJ2-2; TRBD2 might be the D (5 bases). Germline V CDR1 and CDR2: SNHLY, FYNNEI. The V end lost 8 bases, the J end lost 9 bases, and 19 bases lay between the germline ends. The CDR3 spans 14 residues. The CDR3 DNA reads TGTGCCAGCGGGGAGCGAGACGGGTTCCGGGAGCTGTTTTTT. Encoded protein: CASGERDGFRELFF.

The sample holds a few counts of this clone. V and J are TRBV11-2 and TRBJ2-1; tentative D call: TRBD2 (5 bases). Trimming removed 3 bases at V and 9 bases at J, with 9 bases between. CDR1 and CDR2 from the germline V gene are SGHAT and FQNNGV. This CDR3 has 12 amino acids. CDR3 sequence (DNA): TGTGCCAGCAGCTTCACTAGTGGTGAGCAGTTCTTC. Its translation: CASSFTSGEQFF.

The chain joins TRBV9 to TRBJ2-5, with TRBD1 matching over 9 bases. In germline, CDR1 is SGDLS, CDR2 YYNGEE. V lost 3 bases, J lost 8 bases, and 8 bases stayed unmatched. The CDR3 consists of 14 residues. The chain's CDR3 is CASSAGQGSVTQYF. CDR3 coding DNA: TGTGCCAGCAGCGCGGGACAGGGTTCAGTAACCCAGTACTTC.

Note on this clone: A junction boundary mismatches the germline segment, possibly from a read error. This chain uses TRBV7-7 with TRBJ2-2, with unresolved D. The CDR3 has 13 residues. Germline assignment: CDR1 SSHAT and CDR2 FNYEAQ (reference sequence). CDR3 DNA sequence: TGTGCTAGCAGCCAAGACAAGTCCGGGGAGCTGTTTTTT. Translating it yields CASSQDKSGELFF.

This sequence joins TRBV9 and TRBJ2-7; D perhaps matches TRBD1 (6 bases). This CDR3 region has 16 residues. CDR1 and CDR2 (germline): SGDLS, YYNGEE. Trimming took off 0 bases at V and 3 bases at J, with 16 bases between the two ends. CDR3 coding DNA: TGTGCCAGCAGCGTAGGGGCAGGGGACCCTGTCTACGAGCAGTACTTC. It yields the protein CASSVGAGDPVYEQYF.

This chain uses TRBV7-9 with TRBJ2-1; weak D call: TRBD2 (5 bases). CDR1 is SEHNR and CDR2 is FQNEAQ in the germline V gene (reference sequence). The CDR3 has 14 residues. V was pared by 1 base and J by 3 bases, with 7 bases between. The CDR3 coding sequence is TGTGCCAGCAGCTTAGTGGGGAGCTACAATGAGCAGTTCTTC. Its translation is CASSLVGSYNEQFF.

The chain uses TRBV10-3 and TRBJ2-2, with 8 bases lining up with TRBD2. The length of the CDR3 is 14 residues. V gave up 6 bases and J gave up 4 bases; unmatched junction bases: 4. CDR1 and CDR2 (germline): ENHRY, SYGVKD. The CDR3 sequence is CAIRTSGSTGELFF. In DNA, the CDR3 is TGTGCCATCAGGACAAGCGGGAGCACCGGGGAGCTGTTTTTT.

In its sample, this clone was seen once. V usage is TRBV28 and J usage is TRBJ2-7; the D gene is possibly TRBD2 (5 bases). This CDR3 comprises 14 residues. Germline CDR1 MDHEN, CDR2 SYDVKM. Trimming took 1 base from V and 3 from J, leaving 10 bases between them. The CDR3 DNA reads TGTGCCAGCAGTTTATCCGGACTTCTCTACGAGCAGTACTTC. This gives the protein CASSLSGLLYEQYF.

The V call is TRBV6-5, the J call TRBJ2-5; possibly TRBD2 for D (6 bases). Germline V lookup: CDR1 MNHEY, CDR2 SVGAGI. Trimming took 7 bases from V and 2 from J, leaving 14 bases between them. There are 14 residues in the CDR3. CDR3 DNA: TGTGCCAGCAAACCTAGGCGGGGACAAGAGACCCAGTACTTC. Its protein is CASKPRRGQETQYF.

The V gene is TRBV7-9, the J gene TRBJ2-7; a possible D gene is TRBD2 (5 bases). CDR3 size: 15 residues. Germline V gene lookup returns CDR1 SEHNR and CDR2 FQNEAQ (reference sequence). The V end lost 6 bases, the J end lost 5 bases, and 20 bases lay between the germline ends. As DNA, the CDR3 is TGTGCCAGCAGTCAAGACGGGGTGCGTTCCGACGAGCAGTACTTC. Translation gives CASSQDGVRSDEQYF. Based on the CDR3 plus reference TRBV7-9 and TRBJ2-7, the full variable domain is DTGVSQNPRHKITKRGQNVTFRCDPISEHNRLYWYRQTLGQGPEFLTYFQNEAQLEKSRLLSDRFSAERPKGSFSTLEIQRTEQGDSAMYLCASSQDGVRSDEQYFGPGTRLTVT.

J is TRBJ2-7 and V is TRBV4-3, with D possibly being TRBD2 (7 bases). V lost 4 bases and J lost 6, with 19 bases in between. CDR1 LGHNA and CDR2 YSLEER come from the germline V gene. CDR3 length: 15 residues. CDR3 DNA sequence: TGCGCCAGCAGCCCCGTGGGGGGGCCGTCCGCCGAGCAGTACTTC. This translates into CASSPVGGPSAEQYF.

The chain recombines TRBV28 with TRBJ2-4, with TRBD1 identical over 7 bases. V trimming: 3 bases; J trimming: 13 bases; junction bases outside the gene matches: 15. CDR3 size: 15 residues. The germline V gene has CDR1 MDHEN and CDR2 SYDVKM. CDR3 region: CASSLEGGGSVRQYF. Here the CDR3 DNA reads TGTGCCAGCAGTTTGGAAGGGGGCGGTAGCGTCAGACAGTACTTC.

The chain combines TRBV7-2 with TRBJ2-1, with 10 nucleotides matching TRBD2. The CDR3 consists of 15 residues. Germline-derived CDR1 and CDR2 are SGHTA and FQGNSA. Unmatched junction bases numbered 5, after V lost 5 bases and J lost 4 bases. The CDR3 loop reads CASSPSGSLYNEQFF. The DNA for the CDR3 is TGTGCCAGCAGCCCTAGCGGGAGTTTGTACAATGAGCAGTTCTTC. The variable domain in full, completed from reference TRBV7-2 and TRBJ2-1, reads GAGVSQSPSNKVTEKGKDVELRCDPISGHTALYWYRQSLGQGLEFLIYFQGNSAPDKSGLPSDRFSAERTGGSVSTLTIQRTQQEDSAVYLCASSPSGSLYNEQFFGPGTRLTVL.

The chain is built from TRBV10-3 and TRBJ2-5; tentatively, D is TRBD1 (5 bases). The length of the CDR3 is 13 residues. The V gene's germline CDR1 is ENHRY and CDR2 SYGVKD. Deletions cut 2 bases from V and 1 base from J, with 5 bases between. CDR3 sequence reads: CAISERGQETQYF. CDR3 coding DNA: TGTGCCATCAGTGAGAGGGGCCAAGAGACCCAGTACTTC.

Notes on this clone: The junction differs from germline at one of its ends, possibly a read error. The V and J genes are TRBV7-7 and TRBJ2-5; 7 bases match TRBD2. The CDR3 extends over 15 amino acids. Germline V lookup: CDR1 SSHAT, CDR2 FNYEAQ (reference sequence). CDR3: CASSPRAGFQETQYF. The CDR3 DNA is TGTGCTAGCAGCCCAAGAGCGGGATTCCAAGAGACCCAGTACTTC.

The chain employs TRBV5-1 and TRBJ2-7; 10 bases align to TRBD2. Trimming took 3 bases from V and 6 from J; bases not matched to a gene: 9. Germline CDR1 SGHRS, CDR2 YFSETQ. This CDR3 is 15 amino acids long. This CDR3 reads CASSSSGLAPLEQYF. CDR3 nucleotide sequence: TGCGCCAGCAGCTCGTCGGGACTAGCGCCCCTCGAGCAGTACTTC.

The rearrangement joins TRBV4-2 to TRBJ2-2; TRBD1 aligns across 7 bases. Per the germline V gene, CDR1 is LGHNA and CDR2 is YNFKEQ. The V segment lost 1 base and the J segment 3 bases; nucleotides outside the gene matches: 8. The CDR3 is made up of 17 amino acids. The CDR3 DNA is TGTGCCAGCAGCCAAGTGAGGAGACAGGGATACACCGGGGAGCTGTTTTTT. It codes for CASSQVRRQGYTGELFF.

The V and J genes are TRBV1 and TRBJ2-3; the table assigns TRBD1, which was not confirmed against the DNA. TRBV1 is a pseudogene. CDR3 size: 18 residues. The CDR3 loop reads CTSSRYLEQGARTDTQYF. The CDR3 nucleotides read TGCACCAGCAGTCGCTACCTAGAACAGGGGGCCCGCACAGATACGCAGTATTTT.

The V call is TRBV19, the J call TRBJ1-5, with D unclear. This CDR3 spans 15 amino acids. Germline CDR1 reads LNHDA; CDR2 reads SQIVND (reference sequence). V lost 7 bases to trimming and J lost 4 bases, with 17 bases between them. CDR3 sequence (DNA): TGTGCCAGTACTCCTGACGGAGGCAAGAATCAGCCCCAGCATTTT. Its protein is CASTPDGGKNQPQHF.